These T cell receptor beta chains were read from a single sample in a study of T cell changes during pregnancy in multiple sclerosis. The data were produced by immunoSEQ multiplex PCR, yet TCRdb's version contains in-frame clones alone and is incomplete. The data hold about 38,000 clones, with approximately 90% observed a single time. Sequenced material: CD8+ T cells from peripheral blood mononuclear cells, taken in the third trimester of pregnancy. The receptors come from a female donor with multiple sclerosis, enrolled in a pregnancy study. CDR3s include the opening cysteine and the closing phenylalanine or tryptophan. A row's size may be missing; if present it is once, few, many or a size class.

j_call: TRBJ2-7; v_call: TRBV4-3; cdr3_length: 15; clone_size: .; cdr3_aa: CASSARDSSPYEQYF
j_call: TRBJ1-3; v_call: TRBV9; cdr3_length: 16; clone_size: .; cdr3_aa: CASSAYRGGAGNTIYF
j_call: TRBJ2-1; v_call: TRBV7-9; cdr3_length: 13; clone_size: .; cdr3_aa: CASTDISDNEQFF
j_call: TRBJ2-3; v_call: TRBV6-4; cdr3_length: 16; clone_size: .; cdr3_aa: CASSGSSGGIPDTQYF
j_call: TRBJ1-1; v_call: TRBV7-9; cdr3_length: 14; clone_size: .; cdr3_aa: CASSPQKTPGEAFF
j_call: TRBJ1-3; v_call: TRBV7-2; cdr3_length: 15; clone_size: .; cdr3_aa: CASSPGQGRANTIYF
j_call: TRBJ1-2; v_call: TRBV27; cdr3_length: 13; clone_size: .; cdr3_aa: CASSLGGAYGYTF
j_call: TRBJ2-7; v_call: TRBV5-6; cdr3_length: 13; clone_size: once; cdr3_aa: CASSLRHLYEQYF
j_call: TRBJ1-2; v_call: TRBV15; cdr3_length: 13; clone_size: .; cdr3_aa: CATSRQGAYGYTF
j_call: TRBJ2-7; v_call: TRBV27; cdr3_length: 14; clone_size: .; cdr3_aa: CASRTLGISGEQYF
j_call: TRBJ1-2; v_call: TRBV5-6; cdr3_length: 15; clone_size: .; cdr3_aa: CASSLGTISNYGYTF
j_call: TRBJ1-1; v_call: TRBV28; cdr3_length: 14; clone_size: .; cdr3_aa: CASSLFTGGSEAFF
j_call: TRBJ2-3; v_call: TRBV6-1; cdr3_length: 15; clone_size: .; cdr3_aa: CASRDAGFETDTQYF
j_call: TRBJ1-6; v_call: TRBV27; cdr3_length: 15; clone_size: .; cdr3_aa: CASSFGQGFSSPLHF
j_call: TRBJ2-7; v_call: TRBV28; cdr3_length: 16; clone_size: .; cdr3_aa: CASSLFRTLSSYEQYF
j_call: TRBJ2-5; v_call: TRBV9; cdr3_length: 19; clone_size: .; cdr3_aa: CASSPRSVAYPDWEETQYF
j_call: TRBJ2-1; v_call: TRBV19; cdr3_length: 15; clone_size: .; cdr3_aa: CASSILAGDYNEQFF
j_call: TRBJ2-2; v_call: TRBV7-6; cdr3_length: 13; clone_size: .; cdr3_aa: CASTQGYTGELFF
j_call: TRBJ2-1; v_call: TRBV27; cdr3_length: 16; clone_size: .; cdr3_aa: CASSLRTSGGYNEQFF
j_call: TRBJ1-1; v_call: TRBV4-1; cdr3_length: 15; clone_size: .; cdr3_aa: CASSPLARGNTEAFF
j_call: TRBJ2-3; v_call: TRBV5-1; cdr3_length: 14; clone_size: .; cdr3_aa: CASSFAGGTDTQYF
j_call: TRBJ2-2; v_call: TRBV5-6; cdr3_length: 15; clone_size: .; cdr3_aa: CASSWTVANTGELFF
j_call: TRBJ2-7; v_call: TRBV27; cdr3_length: 15; clone_size: .; cdr3_aa: CASSSPGQGDAEQYF
j_call: TRBJ1-1; v_call: TRBV4-1; cdr3_length: 17; clone_size: .; cdr3_aa: CASSQDGPTGENTEAFF
j_call: TRBJ1-4; v_call: TRBV6-1; cdr3_length: 15; clone_size: .; cdr3_aa: CASSEAGGEYEKLFF
j_call: TRBJ1-4; v_call: TRBV5-8; cdr3_length: 15; clone_size: .; cdr3_aa: CASSLVAGAEEKLFF
j_call: TRBJ1-4; v_call: TRBV9; cdr3_length: 15; clone_size: .; cdr3_aa: CASGWSAGPAEKLFF
j_call: TRBJ2-4; v_call: TRBV13; cdr3_length: 17; clone_size: .; cdr3_aa: CASSSRGRGLAKNIQYF
j_call: TRBJ2-1; v_call: TRBV7-3; cdr3_length: 13; clone_size: .; cdr3_aa: CASSSSYSGDKFF
j_call: TRBJ2-1; v_call: TRBV4-3; cdr3_length: 17; clone_size: .; cdr3_aa: CASSQDGAGVLYNEQFF